This T cell receptor (beta chain) was retrieved from a study of early T cells in non-severe SARS-CoV-2 infection. Study observations and caveats: Matching against VDJdb likely underestimated virus-specific expansions, favoring anti-spike CD8.

TCRdb reanalysed the 5' RACE reads using MiXCR and keeps one entry per CDR3 protein. The repertoire holds under 70,000 distinct CDR3 sequences, with around 12% as singletons. This clonotype was counted ten times or more. Antigen specificity is unknown. Sequences were obtained from whole blood. The sequence was collected from an adult who was a healthcare worker with PCR-confirmed SARS-CoV-2 infection or an uninfected control (not recorded which).

Here the CDR3 reads CASRRPNSEAFF. In nucleotides, the CDR3 is TGTGCCAGCAGGCGCCCTAACTCTGAAGCTTTCTTT. The J gene is TRBJ1-1, the V gene TRBV7-9; no reliable D call. The V end lost 6 bases, the J end lost 6 bases, and 11 bases lay between the germline ends. The CDR3 contains 12 residues. Per germline, CDR1 SEHNR and CDR2 FQNEAQ (reference sequence).